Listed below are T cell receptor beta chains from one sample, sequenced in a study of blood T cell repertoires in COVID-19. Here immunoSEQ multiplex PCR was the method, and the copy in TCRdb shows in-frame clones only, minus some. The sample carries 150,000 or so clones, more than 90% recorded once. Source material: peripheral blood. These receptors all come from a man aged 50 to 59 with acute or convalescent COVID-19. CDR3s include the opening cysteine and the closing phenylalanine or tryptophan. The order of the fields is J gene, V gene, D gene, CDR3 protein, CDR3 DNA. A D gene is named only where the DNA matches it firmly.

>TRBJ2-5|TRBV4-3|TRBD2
CASSTRGSGKETQYF
TGCGCCAGCAGCACTCGGGGGAGCGGGAAAGAGACCCAGTACTTC
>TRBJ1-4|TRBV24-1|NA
CATSGGANANEKLFF
TGTGCCACCTCGGGGGGCGCGAATGCTAATGAAAAACTGTTTTTT
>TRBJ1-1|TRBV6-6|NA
CASRHGQGSTEAFF
TGTGCCAGCAGACATGGTCAGGGAAGCACTGAAGCTTTCTTT
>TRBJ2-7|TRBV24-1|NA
CATSDSTYEQYF
TGTGCCACCAGTGATTCCACCTACGAGCAGTACTTC
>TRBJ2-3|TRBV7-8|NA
CASSFIGGNTDTQYF
TGTGCCAGCAGCTTTATAGGCGGCAACACAGATACGCAGTATTTT
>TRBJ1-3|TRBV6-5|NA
CASSYSGQSSGNTIYF
TGTGCCAGCAGTTACTCTGGACAGAGCTCTGGAAACACCATATATTTT
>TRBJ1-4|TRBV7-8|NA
CASSHPGPGDFEKLFF
TGTGCCAGCAGCCACCCCGGCCCAGGGGATTTCGAAAAACTGTTTTTT
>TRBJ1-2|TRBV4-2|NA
CASSQEADFYGYTF
TGTGCCAGCAGCCAAGAGGCCGACTTCTATGGCTACACCTTC
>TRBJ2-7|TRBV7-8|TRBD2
CASSLAQWSGAFYEQYF
TGTGCCAGCAGCTTAGCGCAGTGGAGCGGGGCTTTCTACGAGCAGTACTTC
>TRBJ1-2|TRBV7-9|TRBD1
CASSLTGHYGYTF
TGTGCCAGCAGCTTGACAGGGCACTATGGCTACACCTTC
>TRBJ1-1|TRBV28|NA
CASSLRGPTEAFF
TGTGCCAGCAGTCTCAGGGGTCCCACTGAAGCTTTCTTT
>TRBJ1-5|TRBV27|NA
CASSPSFSNQPQHF
TGTGCCAGCAGTCCCTCTTTTTCGAATCAGCCCCAGCATTTT
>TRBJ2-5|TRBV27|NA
CASSYSVGRRETQYF
TGTGCCAGCAGCTACAGCGTGGGGAGGCGAGAGACCCAGTACTTC
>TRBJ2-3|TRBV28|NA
CASSPLLRVSTDTQYF
TGTGCCAGCAGTCCTTTGTTGAGGGTGAGCACAGATACGCAGTATTTT
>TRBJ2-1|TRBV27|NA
CASSSGQNLPSYNEQFF
TGTGCCAGCAGTTCCGGACAGAACCTTCCCTCCTACAATGAGCAGTTCTTC
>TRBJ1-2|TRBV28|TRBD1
CASSPSRTGRHYGYTF
TGTGCCAGCAGTCCCTCCCGGACAGGGAGGCACTATGGCTACACCTTC
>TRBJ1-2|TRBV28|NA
CASSLGAGGYGYTF
TGTGCCAGCAGTTTAGGGGCGGGGGGCTATGGCTACACCTTC
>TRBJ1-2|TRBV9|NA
CASSDLAGFSGYTF
TGTGCCAGCAGTGACTTGGCAGGGTTTAGTGGCTACACCTTC
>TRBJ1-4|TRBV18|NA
CASSPGQGLLEKLFF
TGTGCCAGCTCACCAGGGCAGGGGTTGCTTGAAAAACTGTTTTTT
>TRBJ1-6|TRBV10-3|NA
CAIRRLFDSPLHF
TGTGCCATCAGGAGGCTCTTTGATTCACCCCTCCACTTT